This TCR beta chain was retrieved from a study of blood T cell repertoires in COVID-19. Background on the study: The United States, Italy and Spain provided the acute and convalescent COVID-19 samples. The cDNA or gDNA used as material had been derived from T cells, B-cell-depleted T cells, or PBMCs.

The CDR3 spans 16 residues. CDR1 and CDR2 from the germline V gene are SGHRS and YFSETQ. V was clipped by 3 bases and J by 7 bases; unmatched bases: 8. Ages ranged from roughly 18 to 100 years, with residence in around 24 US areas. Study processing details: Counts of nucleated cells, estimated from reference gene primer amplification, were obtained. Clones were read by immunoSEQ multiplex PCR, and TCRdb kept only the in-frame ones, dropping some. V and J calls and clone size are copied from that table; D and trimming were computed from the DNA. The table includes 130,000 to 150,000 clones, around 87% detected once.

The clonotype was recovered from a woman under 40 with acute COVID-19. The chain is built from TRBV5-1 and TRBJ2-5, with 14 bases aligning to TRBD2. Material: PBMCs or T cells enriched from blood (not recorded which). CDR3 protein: CASSSSGLAGEVTQYF. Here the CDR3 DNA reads TGCGCCAGCAGCTCTTCGGGACTAGCGGGAGAGGTGACCCAGTACTTC.